Below, 26 T cell receptor beta chains from the same sample are listed, as sequenced in a study of T cells in Graves' hyperthyroidism and ophthalmopathy (dated by TCRdb to about 2019). The library came from multiplex PCR. TCRdb lists the instrument as Illumina HiSeq 2000. The TCR beta CDR3 regions were amplified from RNA transcripts. The TCR CDR3 was subjected to a first round of RT-PCR using the HTBI primer set and the Qiagen OneStep RT-PCR kit. TCRdb redid the processing of the public reads, applying fastp at Q25 and MiXCR, and retained in-frame beta chains. Rows are combined by CDR3 protein, so each entry shows the most common genes and DNA. The sample includes hundreds of thousands of distinct CDR3 sequences, with less than 25% observed a single time. The top ten clones comprise around a third of the sample. Source material: blood. The receptors originated from a man aged 30-40 years with Graves' ophthalmopathy.

This clonotype was seen only a few times. The V call is TRBV20-1, the J call TRBJ1-5; D is uncertain. The CDR3 runs 15 residues. V lost 6 bases to trimming and J lost 0 bases, with 15 bases between them. Germline V gene data show CDR1 as DFQATT and CDR2 as SNEGSKA (reference sequence). CDR3 in amino acids: CSAKTDEYSNQPQHF. The CDR3 bases are TGCAGTGCAAAAACAGACGAATATAGCAATCAGCCCCAGCATTTT.

This clonotype was counted only a few times. The V and J genes are TRBV30 and TRBJ2-1; D is unresolved. The CDR3 has 12 residues. V was shortened by 5 bases and J by 2 bases, with 7 bases between the two germline ends. CDR1 and CDR2 from the germline V gene are GTSNPN and SVGIG (reference sequence). CDR3 protein: CAWGRAYNEQFF. The CDR3 DNA follows: TGTGCCTGGGGTCGCGCCTACAATGAGCAGTTCTTC.

This clonotype came up many times. V is TRBV28 and J is TRBJ2-7; D assignment may be TRBD1 or TRBD2 (5 bases each). CDR1 is MDHEN, CDR2 SYDVKM, per germline. The length of the CDR3 is 15 residues. The V end was cut by 7 bases, the J end by 2 bases, with 18 bases between. The CDR3 region is CASTQGSAGTYEQYF. The CDR3 nucleotides are TGTGCCAGCACCCAAGGGAGTGCAGGGACCTACGAGCAGTACTTC.

At least ten counts were recorded for this clonotype. The chain employs TRBV20-1 and TRBJ2-7; D not certain. Germline CDR1 reads DFQATT; CDR2 reads SNEGSKA (reference sequence). This CDR3 comprises 15 residues. V gave up 0 bases and J gave up 3 bases, with 15 bases separating them. In DNA, the CDR3 is TGCAGTGCTAGAGATCGCTTTATGACCCTCTACGAGCAGTACTTC. Its translation: CSARDRFMTLYEQYF.

This clonotype showed up many times. The V call is TRBV14, the J call TRBJ2-1; D uncertain. This CDR3 region has 13 residues. Between the trimmed V and J ends, which lost 4 bases and 5 bases, there was a span of 9 bases. Germline V gives CDR1 SGHDN, CDR2 FVKESK. The CDR3 DNA reads TGTGCCAGCAGCCGGGTCGGCGACAATGAGCAGTTCTTC. This sequence encodes CASSRVGDNEQFF. The variable domain in full, with the rest retrieved from reference TRBV14 and TRBJ2-1, is EAGVTQFPSHSVIEKGQTVTLRCDPISGHDNLYWYRRVMGKEIKFLLHFVKESKQDESGMPNNRFLAERTGGTYSTLKVQPAELEDSGVYFCASSRVGDNEQFFGPGTRLTVL.

The genes are TRBV27 and TRBJ2-1, with 10 bases identical to TRBD2. Germline-derived CDR1 and CDR2 are MNHEY and SMNVEV (reference sequence). The CDR3 extends over 17 amino acids. The ends lost 1 base at V and 4 bases at J; junction bases unmatched: 7. The CDR3 region is CASSLLPSGSDYNEQFF. Here the CDR3 DNA reads TGTGCCAGCAGTTTATTGCCTAGCGGGAGTGATTACAATGAGCAGTTCTTC.

This clonotype was seen many times. The V call is TRBV6-5, the J call TRBJ1-1, with TRBD1 as a possible D gene (6 bases). The CDR3 runs to 17 residues. The germline CDR1 and CDR2 sequences are MNHEY and SVGAGI. V was pared by 2 bases and J by 3 bases, with 19 bases between. This CDR3 reads CASSYLIQGKGDTEAFF. The DNA of the CDR3 is TGTGCCAGCAGTTACCTAATACAGGGCAAGGGGGACACTGAAGCTTTCTTT.

This chain links TRBV28 with TRBJ2-5, with 8 bases lining up with TRBD1. V shed 6 bases, J shed 4 bases, and the junction held 10 bases outside the gene matches. Germline V gene data show CDR1 as MDHEN and CDR2 as SYDVKM. The CDR3 sequence is 15 residues long. The CDR3 DNA is TGTGCCAGCAGACCAAATTCAGGGGGCCGAGAGACCCAGTACTTC. As protein: CASRPNSGGRETQYF.

This clonotype was counted at least ten times. A junction end diverges from the germline sequence, so it may reflect a read error. The chain combines TRBV11-2 with TRBJ2-7; D might be TRBD1 or TRBD2, each matching 6 bases. Germline CDR1 SGHAT, CDR2 FQNNGV. The CDR3 contains 14 residues. CDR3 DNA sequence: TGTGCCAGCAGCCGAGTGGGGGGCTCCCACGAGCAGTACTTC. Translated, it gives CASSRVGGSHEQYF.

This clonotype was observed a few times. CDR3 in DNA: TGTGCCAGCAGTGAATCGGGTAGGACTGAAGCTTTCTTT. This gives the protein CASSESGRTEAFF. The chain joins TRBV25-1 to TRBJ1-1; D is uncertain. This CDR3 has 13 residues. The ends were cut back, 1 base at V and 5 bases at J, with 8 bases in the middle. The germline CDR1 and CDR2 sequences are MGHDK and SYGVNS.

This clonotype was counted only a few times. The gene calls are TRBV6-1 and TRBJ2-2, with D unclear. Germline V gene lookup returns CDR1 MNHNS and CDR2 SASEGT. CDR3 length equals 15 residues. Trimming left V 5 bases short and J 0 bases short, with 10 bases between. Here the CDR3 reads CASSPFGPNTGELFF. CDR3 sequence (DNA): TGTGCCAGCAGTCCCTTCGGGCCGAACACCGGGGAGCTGTTTTTT.

This clonotype was counted at least ten times. This chain connects TRBV28 to TRBJ2-3, with D possibly being TRBD2 (6 bases). Trimming took 7 bases from V and 0 from J, leaving 14 bases between them. Looked up from germline, CDR1 is MDHEN and CDR2 is SYDVKM. The CDR3 consists of 15 residues. For the CDR3, the DNA is TGTGCCAGCACCGAGCTGGGGACTAGCACAGATACGCAGTATTTT. Amino acids: CASTELGTSTDTQYF.

The chain employs TRBV7-6 and TRBJ1-6, with TRBD1 matching over 7 bases. Germline V lookup: CDR1 SGHVS, CDR2 FNYEAQ. This CDR3 is built from 16 residues. The trim removed 1 base at V and 10 bases at J, leaving 10 bases unmatched. This CDR3 reads CASSLDPGTVRSPLHF. In nucleotides, the CDR3 is TGTGCCAGCAGCTTAGACCCCGGGACAGTACGGTCACCCCTCCACTTT.

The chain uses TRBV14 and TRBJ1-1; D is possibly TRBD1 (5 bases). The CDR3 extends over 16 amino acids. The germline V and J ends were trimmed by 2 bases and 6 bases, with 19 bases remaining between them. The germline V gene encodes CDR1 SGHDN and CDR2 FVKESK. Here the CDR3 reads CASSQITGRGAPEAFF. As DNA, the CDR3 is TGTGCCAGCAGCCAAATTACGGGACGCGGAGCGCCTGAAGCTTTCTTT.

V usage is TRBV15 and J usage is TRBJ2-7; D not resolved. V was trimmed by 1 base and J by 4 bases, leaving 2 bases between them. The V gene's germline CDR1 is LNHNV and CDR2 YYDKDF (reference sequence). This CDR3 has 11 residues. CDR3 bases: TGTGCCACCAGCAGAGGGTACGAGCAGTACTTC. Its translation is CATSRGYEQYF.

This rearrangement joins TRBV27 to TRBJ2-2, with 9 bases identical to TRBD1. Per the germline V gene, CDR1 is MNHEY and CDR2 is SMNVEV (reference sequence). J was trimmed by 1 base and V by 7 bases; bases with no gene match: 10. The CDR3 totals 17 residues. For the CDR3, the DNA is TGTGCCAGCACCCTAGGGGGGGACAGGGTGAACACCGGGGAGCTGTTTTTT. Amino acid sequence: CASTLGGDRVNTGELFF.

The chain recombines TRBV28 with TRBJ2-1, with D uncertain. The CDR3 is made up of 16 amino acids. Per germline, CDR1 MDHEN and CDR2 SYDVKM. Trimming took off 7 bases at V and 4 bases at J, with 20 bases between the two ends. The CDR3 DNA sequence: TGTGCCAGCATCAGTTTCCGGTTGGATGGGTACAATGAGCAGTTCTTC. Protein sequence: CASISFRLDGYNEQFF. The full variable domain, in which reference TRBV28 and TRBJ2-1 provide the parts outside the CDR3, is DVKVTQSSRYLVKRTGEKVFLECVQDMDHENMFWYRQDPGLGLRLIYFSYDVKMKEKGDIPEGYSVSREKKERFSLILESASTNQTSMYLCASISFRLDGYNEQFFGPGTRLTVL.

The rearrangement links TRBV4-3 to TRBJ2-2; TRBD2 might be the D (5 bases). Trimming removed 4 bases at V and 6 bases at J, with 15 bases between. The CDR3 extends over 15 amino acids. Looked up from germline, CDR1 is LGHNA and CDR2 is YSLEER. CDR3 protein: CASSPLDSRAGELFF. The CDR3 nucleotides read TGCGCCAGCAGCCCCCTGGACTCGAGGGCCGGGGAGCTGTTTTTT.

For the CDR3, the DNA is TGTGCCAGCAGCCTTTCGACAGGGGGCCCTGGAAACACCATATATTTT. Its translation: CASSLSTGGPGNTIYF. The genes are TRBV6-1 and TRBJ1-3; 10 nucleotides line up with TRBD1. Trimming at V came to 6 bases and at J to 2 bases, leaving 7 bases not matched to a gene. Germline V lookup: CDR1 MNHNS, CDR2 SASEGT. The CDR3 covers 16 residues.

This clonotype has more than one count but fewer than ten. The gene calls are TRBV29-1 and TRBJ2-1; no reliable D call. Germline V gives CDR1 SQVTM, CDR2 ANQGSEA. The CDR3 is made up of 12 amino acids. V shed 7 bases and J shed 7 bases, with 14 bases lying between them. CDR3 sequence: CSAYLGQNEQFF. The CDR3 DNA is TGCAGCGCTTACCTAGGGCAGAATGAGCAGTTCTTC.

The rearrangement links TRBV6-1 to TRBJ2-1; 7 nucleotides match TRBD1. CDR3 length equals 15 residues. J lost 4 bases, V lost 5 bases, and 8 bases had no gene match. Germline CDR1 is MNHNS and CDR2 is SASEGT. The CDR3 nucleotides read TGTGCCAGCAGTCCTGGACAGGTTATATACAATGAGCAGTTCTTC. Its translation is CASSPGQVIYNEQFF.

This clonotype has ten or more counts. The genes are TRBV28 and TRBJ2-5, with TRBD2 matching over 8 bases. This CDR3 is 13 amino acids long. CDR1 and CDR2 from the germline V gene are MDHEN and SYDVKM. Trimming removed 6 bases from V and 3 bases from J; junction bases left unmatched: 3. This CDR3 is CASRFSGKETQYF. The DNA of the CDR3 is TGTGCCAGCAGATTTAGCGGGAAAGAGACCCAGTACTTC. The full variable domain, completed using reference TRBV28 and TRBJ2-5, is DVKVTQSSRYLVKRTGEKVFLECVQDMDHENMFWYRQDPGLGLRLIYFSYDVKMKEKGDIPEGYSVSREKKERFSLILESASTNQTSMYLCASRFSGKETQYFGPGTRLLVL.

The CDR3 sequence is CASSPRTINTGELFF. CDR3 sequence (DNA): TGCGCCAGCAGCCCTAGGACTATTAACACCGGGGAGCTGTTTTTT. The gene calls are TRBV5-1 and TRBJ2-2; D is possibly TRBD2 (6 bases). V dropped 4 bases and J dropped 2 bases, with 12 bases sitting between them. CDR3 size: 15 residues. The V gene's germline CDR1 is SGHRS and CDR2 YFSETQ.

The chain links TRBV28 to TRBJ2-4; D possibly corresponds to TRBD2 (6 bases). The CDR3 runs to 17 residues. Trimming took 3 bases from V and 0 from J, leaving 15 bases between them. The germline gives CDR1 MDHEN, CDR2 SYDVKM. The CDR3 reads CASSFRGGLLAKNIQYF. Here the CDR3 DNA reads TGTGCCAGCAGTTTTAGGGGAGGCCTTCTAGCCAAAAACATTCAGTACTTC.

Ten or more counts support this clonotype. The chain joins TRBV28 to TRBJ1-1, with 8 bases lining up with TRBD1. The CDR3 is made up of 15 amino acids. CDR1 and CDR2 (germline): MDHEN, SYDVKM. V lost 9 bases and J lost 2; bases outside the gene matches: 11. CDR3 sequence reads: CASRERDRINTEAFF. CDR3 nucleotide sequence: TGTGCCAGTAGAGAACGGGACAGGATTAACACTGAAGCTTTCTTT.

A few counts support this clonotype. The J gene is TRBJ2-3, the V gene TRBV27; no firm D call. This CDR3 is 15 amino acids long. Germline values: CDR1 MNHEY, CDR2 SMNVEV (reference sequence). V shed 4 bases and J shed 0 bases, with 11 bases lying between them. CDR3 nucleotides: TGTGCCAGCAGTTACAGTGTTTTTAGCACAGATACGCAGTATTTT. Translating it yields CASSYSVFSTDTQYF.